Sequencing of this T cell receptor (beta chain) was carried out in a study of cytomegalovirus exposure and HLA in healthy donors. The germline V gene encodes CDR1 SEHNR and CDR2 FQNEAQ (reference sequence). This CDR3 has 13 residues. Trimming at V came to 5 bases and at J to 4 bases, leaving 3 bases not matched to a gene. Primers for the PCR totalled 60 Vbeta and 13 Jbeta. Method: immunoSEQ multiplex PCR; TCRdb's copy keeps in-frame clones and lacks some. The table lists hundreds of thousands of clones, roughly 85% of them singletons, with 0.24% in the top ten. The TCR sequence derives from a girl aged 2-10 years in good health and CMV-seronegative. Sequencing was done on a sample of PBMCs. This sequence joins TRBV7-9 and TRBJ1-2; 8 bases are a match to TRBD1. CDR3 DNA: TGTGCCAGCAGCCAGGGACAGGCCTATGGCTACACCTTC. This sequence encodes CASSQGQAYGYTF.